Listed below are T cell receptor beta chains from one sample, sequenced in a study of shared clonotypes between healthy human individuals. Using immunoSEQ multiplex PCR, the repertoire was profiled, and TCRdb retains in-frame clones only, with some absent. The table has nearly 1,000,000 clones, roughly 72% seen once. What was sequenced was memory CD4+ T cells sorted from blood. The receptors here all came from a man aged 18 to 29 in good health. Each CDR3 is given with its conserved first and last residue. A D gene is named only where the DNA matches it firmly. Clone sizes are given selectively: once, few, many, or a class where the clone is expanded.

d_gene,j_gene,abundance,v_gene,len,CDR3nt,CDR3aa
NA,TRBJ1-3,NA,TRBV4-1,18,TGCGCCAGCAGCCAAGATTTGGTCGGGACGGCCTCTGGAAACACCATATATTTT,CASSQDLVGTASGNTIYF
TRBD1,TRBJ1-4,NA,TRBV5-4,14,TGTGCCAGCAGCCTACAGGGGGCGGGGGAAAAACTGTTTTTT,CASSLQGAGEKLFF
NA,TRBJ1-4,NA,TRBV4-2,14,TGTGCCAGCAGCCGGGGAGACCCTCCCGGAAAACTGTTTTTT,CASSRGDPPGKLFF
TRBD2,TRBJ2-1,NA,TRBV11-2,16,TGTGCCAGCAGCTCAATACTAGCGGGAGGGCACAATGAGCAGTTCTTC,CASSSILAGGHNEQFF
NA,TRBJ2-5,NA,TRBV5-1,15,TGCGCCAGCAGCTTAGTAACCTCCTACAGGCAGACCCAGTACTTC,CASSLVTSYRQTQYF
TRBD2,TRBJ2-4,many,TRBV7-2,16,TGTGCCAGCAGCTTAGGTATTAGCGGGAGAGGAAACATTCAGTACTTC,CASSLGISGRGNIQYF
TRBD2,TRBJ2-5,few,TRBV7-3,13,TGTGCCAGCAGCACTAGCGGGGGAGAGACCCAGTACTTC,CASSTSGGETQYF
NA,TRBJ1-2,NA,TRBV7-9,13,TGTGCCAGCAGCTACCAGGGACTTGATGGCTACACCTTC,CASSYQGLDGYTF
NA,TRBJ2-2,once,TRBV18,15,TGTGCCAGCTCACCAAGTATTCTGGACACCGGGGAGCTGTTTTTT,CASSPSILDTGELFF
TRBD1,TRBJ1-2,NA,TRBV30,14,TGTGCCTGGAGTGAAACAGGGGGCTTTTATGGCTACACCTTC,CAWSETGGFYGYTF
TRBD2,TRBJ2-3,NA,TRBV19,16,TGTGCCAGTAGTCCGGGACTAGCGGGAGCGAGGGATACGCAGTATTTT,CASSPGLAGARDTQYF
NA,TRBJ2-3,few,TRBV2,15,TGTGCCAGCAGCGGCGGACAGACTAGCACAGATACGCAGTATTTT,CASSGGQTSTDTQYF
NA,TRBJ1-2,NA,TRBV5-6,12,TGTGCCAGCAGCTTCTTTAGTGATGGCTACACCTTC,CASSFFSDGYTF